Sequencing of this T cell receptor beta chain was carried out in a study of T-cell memory formation after mild COVID-19. Background on the study: Largely, the TCR clusters proved donor specific.

The CDR3 length is 16 residues. V lost 5 bases and J 2 bases, leaving 16 bases between the germline ends. Germline CDR1 is MNHNS and CDR2 is SASEGT. TCRdb re-called the 5' RACE reads with MiXCR, one entry per CDR3 protein. The sample has approximately 150,000 distinct CDR3 sequences, about 6.1% seen once. This clonotype was seen a handful of times. Antigen specificity is unknown. Study-wide results and limits: Clones shrinking from day 15 to 85 showed even CD4/CD8 mixes; later expanders tilted CD4+. Researchers report contracting CD4+ clones mostly in CM and EM, with CD8+ clones in EMRA.

This receptor was taken from an adult woman who had mild COVID-19 (a few samples of this study predate the infection). Cell type and time point are not known. The rearrangement joins TRBV6-1 to TRBJ1-5; a weak D match, TRBD1 (5 bases). Sequencing was carried out using PBMCs or a T cell subset sorted from them (not recorded which). The CDR3 region has the DNA TGTGCCAGCAGTTTAGGGGTACAGAGTGGCAATCAGCCCCAGCATTTT. Its protein is CASSLGVQSGNQPQHF.